This T cell receptor (beta chain) is drawn from a study of cytomegalovirus exposure and HLA in healthy donors. J gave up 3 bases and V 3 bases, and 4 bases lay outside the gene matches. Germline V CDR1 and CDR2: MRHNA, SNTAGT. This CDR3 has 16 residues. Data came from immunoSEQ multiplex PCR; TCRdb stores just in-frame clones and leaves some out. Of 250,000 to 300,000 clones listed, nearly 90% are singletons. V is TRBV6-4 and J is TRBJ2-3; TRBD2 matches at 12 bases. This clonotype was obtained from a woman aged 18-29 years in good health and CMV-seronegative. The specimen sequenced was PBMCs. This CDR3 reads CASSEASGGATDTQYF. CDR3 nucleotide sequence: TGTGCCAGCAGTGAGGCTAGCGGGGGGGCAACAGATACGCAGTATTTT.